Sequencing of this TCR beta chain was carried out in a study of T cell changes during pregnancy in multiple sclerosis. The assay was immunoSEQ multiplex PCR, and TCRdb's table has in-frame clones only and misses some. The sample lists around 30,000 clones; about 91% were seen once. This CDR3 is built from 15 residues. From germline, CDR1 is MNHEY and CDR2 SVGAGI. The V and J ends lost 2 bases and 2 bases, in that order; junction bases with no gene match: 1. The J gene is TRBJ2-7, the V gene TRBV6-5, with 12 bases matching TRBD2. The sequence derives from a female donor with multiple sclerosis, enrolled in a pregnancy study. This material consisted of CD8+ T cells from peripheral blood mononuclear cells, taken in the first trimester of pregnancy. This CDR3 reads CASSYLAGGTYEQYF. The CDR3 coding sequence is TGTGCCAGCAGTTACCTAGCGGGGGGGACCTACGAGCAGTACTTC.